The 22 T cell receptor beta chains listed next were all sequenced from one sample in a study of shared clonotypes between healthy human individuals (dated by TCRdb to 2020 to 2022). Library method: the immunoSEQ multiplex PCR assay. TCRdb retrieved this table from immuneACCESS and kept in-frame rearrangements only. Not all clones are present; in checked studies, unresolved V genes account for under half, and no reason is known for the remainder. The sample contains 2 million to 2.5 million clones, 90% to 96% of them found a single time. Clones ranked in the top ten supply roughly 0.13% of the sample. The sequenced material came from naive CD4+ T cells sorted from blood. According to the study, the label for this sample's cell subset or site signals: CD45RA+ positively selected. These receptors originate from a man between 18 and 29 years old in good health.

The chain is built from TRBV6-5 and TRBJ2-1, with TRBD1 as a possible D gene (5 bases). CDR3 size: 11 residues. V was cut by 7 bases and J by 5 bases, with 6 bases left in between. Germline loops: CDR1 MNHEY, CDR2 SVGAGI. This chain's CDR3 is CASTQDNEQFF. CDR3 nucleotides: TGTGCCAGCACACAGGACAATGAGCAGTTCTTC.

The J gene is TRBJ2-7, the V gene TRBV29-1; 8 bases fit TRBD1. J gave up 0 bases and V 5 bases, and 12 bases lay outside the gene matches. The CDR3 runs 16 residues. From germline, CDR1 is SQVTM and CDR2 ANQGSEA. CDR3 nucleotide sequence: TGCAGCGTTACAGAGATACAGGGGGGTGGCTCCTACGAGCAGTACTTC. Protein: CSVTEIQGGGSYEQYF.

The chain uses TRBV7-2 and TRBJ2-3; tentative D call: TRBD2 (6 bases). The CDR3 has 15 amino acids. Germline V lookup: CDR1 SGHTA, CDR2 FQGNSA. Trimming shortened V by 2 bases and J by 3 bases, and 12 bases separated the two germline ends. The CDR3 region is CASSLRGSDTDTQYF. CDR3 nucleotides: TGTGCCAGCAGCTTACGGGGGAGCGATACAGATACGCAGTATTTT.

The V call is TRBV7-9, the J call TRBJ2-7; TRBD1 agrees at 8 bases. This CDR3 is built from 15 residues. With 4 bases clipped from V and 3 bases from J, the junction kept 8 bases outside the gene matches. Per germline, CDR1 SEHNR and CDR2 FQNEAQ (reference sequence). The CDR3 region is CASSSHSTGDYEQYF. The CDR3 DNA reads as TGTGCCAGCAGCTCTCACTCGACAGGGGACTACGAGCAGTACTTC.

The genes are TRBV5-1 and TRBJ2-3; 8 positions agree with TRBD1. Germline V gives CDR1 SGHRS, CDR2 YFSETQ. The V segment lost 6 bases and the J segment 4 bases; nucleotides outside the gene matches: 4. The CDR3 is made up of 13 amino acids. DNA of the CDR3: TGCGCCAGCATTGAACAGGGGGCAGATACGCAGTATTTT. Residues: CASIEQGADTQYF.

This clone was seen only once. CDR3 amino acids: CASSVGANYGYTF. CDR3 sequence (DNA): TGTGCCAGCAGCGTAGGAGCTAACTATGGCTACACCTTC. The rearrangement links TRBV7-2 to TRBJ1-2; D gene unclear. V lost 5 bases to trimming and J lost 0 bases, with 7 bases between them. The germline CDR1 and CDR2 sequences are SGHTA and FQGNSA. This CDR3 comprises 13 residues.

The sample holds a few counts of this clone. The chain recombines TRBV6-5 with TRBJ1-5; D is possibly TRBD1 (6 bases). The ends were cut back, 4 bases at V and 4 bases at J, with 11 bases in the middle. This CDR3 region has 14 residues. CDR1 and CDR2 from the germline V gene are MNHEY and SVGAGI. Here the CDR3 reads CASSSGAHNQPQHF. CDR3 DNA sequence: TGTGCCAGCAGTTCAGGGGCTCATAATCAGCCCCAGCATTTT.

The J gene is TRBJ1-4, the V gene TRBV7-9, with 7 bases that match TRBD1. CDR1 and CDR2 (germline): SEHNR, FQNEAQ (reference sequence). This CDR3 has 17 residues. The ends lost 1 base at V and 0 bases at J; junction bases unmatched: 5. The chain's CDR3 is CASSLVGTAATNEKLFF. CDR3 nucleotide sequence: TGTGCCAGCAGCTTAGTTGGGACAGCTGCAACTAATGAAAAACTGTTTTTT.

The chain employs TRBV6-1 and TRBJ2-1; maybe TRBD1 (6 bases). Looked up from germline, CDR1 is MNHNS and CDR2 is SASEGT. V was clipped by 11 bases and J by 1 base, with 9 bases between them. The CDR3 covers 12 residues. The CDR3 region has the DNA TGTGCCGGGGGCAGTTCCTACAATGAGCAGTTCTTC. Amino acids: CAGGSSYNEQFF.

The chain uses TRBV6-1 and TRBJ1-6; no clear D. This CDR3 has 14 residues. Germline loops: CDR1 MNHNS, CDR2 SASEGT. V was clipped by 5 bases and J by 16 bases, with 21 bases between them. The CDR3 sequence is CASSTTGGSLSLHF. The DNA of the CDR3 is TGTGCCAGCAGTACCACCGGAGGTAGTTTGAGTCTCCACTTT.

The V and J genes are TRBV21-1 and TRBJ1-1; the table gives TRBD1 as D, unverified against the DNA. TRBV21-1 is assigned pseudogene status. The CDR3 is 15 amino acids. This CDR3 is CASNTGDRWNTEAFF. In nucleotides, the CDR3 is TGTGCCAGCAACACAGGGGACAGATGGAACACTGAAGCTTTCTTT.

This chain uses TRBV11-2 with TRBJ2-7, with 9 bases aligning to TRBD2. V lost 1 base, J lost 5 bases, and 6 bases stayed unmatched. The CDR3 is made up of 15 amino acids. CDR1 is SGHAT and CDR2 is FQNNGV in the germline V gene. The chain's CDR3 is CASSLVAGGPNEQYF. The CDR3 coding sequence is TGTGCCAGCAGCTTAGTGGCGGGAGGGCCAAACGAGCAGTACTTC.

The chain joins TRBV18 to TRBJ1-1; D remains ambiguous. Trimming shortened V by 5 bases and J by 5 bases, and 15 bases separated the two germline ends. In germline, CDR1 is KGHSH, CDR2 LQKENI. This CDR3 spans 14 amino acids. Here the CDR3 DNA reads TGTGCCAGCTCAACTGAACAGCTTCTTACTGAAGCTTTCTTT. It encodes CASSTEQLLTEAFF.

The CDR3: CSVASTAYNEQFF. The CDR3 nucleotides are TGCAGCGTTGCCTCAACCGCCTACAATGAGCAGTTCTTC. V is TRBV29-1 and J is TRBJ2-1; D ambiguous. Germline V gives CDR1 SQVTM, CDR2 ANQGSEA. Trimming left V 4 bases short and J 2 bases short, with 9 bases between. This CDR3 is 13 amino acids long.

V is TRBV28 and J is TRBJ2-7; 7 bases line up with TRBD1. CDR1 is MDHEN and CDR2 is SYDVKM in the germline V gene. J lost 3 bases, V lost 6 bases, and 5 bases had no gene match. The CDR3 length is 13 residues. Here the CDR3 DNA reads TGTGCCAGCAGGGGGACAGACTACTACGAGCAGTACTTC. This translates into CASRGTDYYEQYF.

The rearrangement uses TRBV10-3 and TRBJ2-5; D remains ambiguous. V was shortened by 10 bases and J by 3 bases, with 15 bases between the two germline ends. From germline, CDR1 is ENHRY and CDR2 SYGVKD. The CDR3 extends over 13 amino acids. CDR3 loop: CATNDFPEETQYF. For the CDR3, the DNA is TGTGCCACCAACGACTTTCCTGAAGAGACCCAGTACTTC.

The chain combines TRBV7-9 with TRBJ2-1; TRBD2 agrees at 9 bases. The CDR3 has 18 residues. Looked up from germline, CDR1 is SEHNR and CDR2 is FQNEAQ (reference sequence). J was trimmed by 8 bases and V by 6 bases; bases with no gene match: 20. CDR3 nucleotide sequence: TGTGCCAGCAGACAAAGGGGTTGGCTAGCGGGAAACATGGATGAGCAGTTCTTC. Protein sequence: CASRQRGWLAGNMDEQFF. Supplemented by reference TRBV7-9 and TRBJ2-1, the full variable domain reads DTGVSQNPRHKITKRGQNVTFRCDPISEHNRLYWYRQTLGQGPEFLTYFQNEAQLEKSRLLSDRFSAERPKGSFSTLEIQRTEQGDSAMYLCASRQRGWLAGNMDEQFFGPGTRLTVL.

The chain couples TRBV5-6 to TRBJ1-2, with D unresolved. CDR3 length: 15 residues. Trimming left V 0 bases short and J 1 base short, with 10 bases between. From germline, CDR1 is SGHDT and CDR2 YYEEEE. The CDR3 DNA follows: TGTGCCAGCAGCTTGGGTCAGATCTATAACTATGGCTACACCTTC. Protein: CASSLGQIYNYGYTF.

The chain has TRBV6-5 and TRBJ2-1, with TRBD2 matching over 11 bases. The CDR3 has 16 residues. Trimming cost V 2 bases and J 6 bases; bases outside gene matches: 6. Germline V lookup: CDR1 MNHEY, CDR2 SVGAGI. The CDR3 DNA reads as TGTGCCAGCAGTTACGAGGGGACTAGCGGTCTCAATGAGCAGTTCTTC. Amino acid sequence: CASSYEGTSGLNEQFF.

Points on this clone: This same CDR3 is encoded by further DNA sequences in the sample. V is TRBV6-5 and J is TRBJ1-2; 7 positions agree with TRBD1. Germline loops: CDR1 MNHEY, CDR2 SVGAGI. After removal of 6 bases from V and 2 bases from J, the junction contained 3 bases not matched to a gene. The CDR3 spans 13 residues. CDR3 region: CASRPGQNYGYTF. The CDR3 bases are TGTGCCAGCAGGCCGGGACAGAACTATGGCTACACCTTC.

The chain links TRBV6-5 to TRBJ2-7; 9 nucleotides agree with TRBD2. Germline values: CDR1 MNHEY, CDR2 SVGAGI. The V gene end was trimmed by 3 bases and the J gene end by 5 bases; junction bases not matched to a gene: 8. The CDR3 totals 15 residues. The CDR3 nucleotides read TGTGCCAGCAGTTATGGACTAGCGAAAGTACACGAGCAGTACTTC. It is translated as CASSYGLAKVHEQYF.

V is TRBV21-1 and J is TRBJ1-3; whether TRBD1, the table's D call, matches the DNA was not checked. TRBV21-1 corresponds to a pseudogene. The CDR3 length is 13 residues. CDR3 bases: TGTGCCAGCCGAGGGGGCTGTGGAAACACCATATATTTT. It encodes CASRGGCGNTIYF.